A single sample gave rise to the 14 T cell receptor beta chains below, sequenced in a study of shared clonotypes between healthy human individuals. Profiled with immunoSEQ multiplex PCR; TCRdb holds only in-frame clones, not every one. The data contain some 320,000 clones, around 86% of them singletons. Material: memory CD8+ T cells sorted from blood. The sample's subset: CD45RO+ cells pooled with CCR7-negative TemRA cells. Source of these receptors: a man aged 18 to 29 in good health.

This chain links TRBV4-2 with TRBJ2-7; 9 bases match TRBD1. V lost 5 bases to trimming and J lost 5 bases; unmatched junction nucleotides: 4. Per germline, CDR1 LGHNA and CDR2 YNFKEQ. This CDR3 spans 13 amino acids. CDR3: CASSSRTGDEQYF. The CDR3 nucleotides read TGTGCCAGCAGCTCACGGACAGGGGACGAGCAGTACTTC.

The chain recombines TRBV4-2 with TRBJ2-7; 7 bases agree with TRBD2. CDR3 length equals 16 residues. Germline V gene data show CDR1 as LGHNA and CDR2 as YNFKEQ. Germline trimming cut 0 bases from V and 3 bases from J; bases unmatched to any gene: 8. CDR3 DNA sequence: TGTGCCAGCAGCCAAGAAAGGTCTAGCGGAATCTACGAGCAGTACTTC. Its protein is CASSQERSSGIYEQYF.

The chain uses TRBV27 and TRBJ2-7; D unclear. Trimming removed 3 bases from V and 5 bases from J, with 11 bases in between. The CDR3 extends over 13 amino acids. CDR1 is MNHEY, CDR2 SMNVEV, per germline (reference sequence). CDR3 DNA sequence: TGTGCCAGCAGTTTCGGCAGGAGCCACGAGCAGTACTTC. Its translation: CASSFGRSHEQYF.

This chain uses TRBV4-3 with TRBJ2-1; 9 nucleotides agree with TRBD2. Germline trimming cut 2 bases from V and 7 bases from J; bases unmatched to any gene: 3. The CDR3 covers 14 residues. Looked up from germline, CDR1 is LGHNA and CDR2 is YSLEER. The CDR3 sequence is CASSQLAGLNEQFF. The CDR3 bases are TGCGCCAGCAGCCAACTAGCGGGATTGAATGAGCAGTTCTTC.

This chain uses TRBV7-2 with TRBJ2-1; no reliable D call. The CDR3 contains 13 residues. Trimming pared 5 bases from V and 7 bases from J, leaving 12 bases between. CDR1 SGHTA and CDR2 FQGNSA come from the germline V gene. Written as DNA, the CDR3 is TGTGCCAGCAGCCTATCCCGGTGGAATGAGCAGTTCTTC. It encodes CASSLSRWNEQFF.

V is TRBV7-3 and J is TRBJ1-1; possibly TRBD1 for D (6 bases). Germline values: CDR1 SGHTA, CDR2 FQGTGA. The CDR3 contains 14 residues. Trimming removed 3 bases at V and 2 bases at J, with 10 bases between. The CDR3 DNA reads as TGTGCCAGCAGCTTTGGGGGCGGAAACACTGAAGCTTTCTTT. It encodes CASSFGGGNTEAFF.

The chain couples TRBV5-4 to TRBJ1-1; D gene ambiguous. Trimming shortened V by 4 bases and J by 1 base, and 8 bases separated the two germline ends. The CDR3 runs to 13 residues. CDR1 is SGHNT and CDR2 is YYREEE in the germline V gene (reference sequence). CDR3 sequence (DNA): TGTGCCAGCAGCCCCTTGGAGAACACTGAAGCTTTCTTT. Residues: CASSPLENTEAFF.

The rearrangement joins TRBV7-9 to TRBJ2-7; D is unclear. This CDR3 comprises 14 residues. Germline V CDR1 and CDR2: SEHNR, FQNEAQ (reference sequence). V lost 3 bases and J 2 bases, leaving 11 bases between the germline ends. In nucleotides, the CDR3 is TGTGCCAGCAGCTTTTCGGCTTCGACCTACGAGCAGTACTTC. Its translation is CASSFSASTYEQYF.

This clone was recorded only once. The CDR3 DNA follows: TGCGCCAGCAGCCTACGGCCCCCCCAGGGCTACGAGCAGTACTTC. It specifies CASSLRPPQGYEQYF. The chain couples TRBV4-1 to TRBJ2-7; D may be TRBD1 (5 bases). The CDR3 is 15 amino acids. V lost 4 bases and J 3 bases, leaving 16 bases between the germline ends. In germline, CDR1 is MGHRA, CDR2 YSYEKL.

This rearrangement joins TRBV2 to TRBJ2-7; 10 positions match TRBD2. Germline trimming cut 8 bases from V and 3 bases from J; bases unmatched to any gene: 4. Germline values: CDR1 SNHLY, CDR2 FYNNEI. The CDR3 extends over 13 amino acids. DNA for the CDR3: TGTGCCAGCGGGTGGACTAGCGGCTACGAGCAGTACTTC. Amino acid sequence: CASGWTSGYEQYF.

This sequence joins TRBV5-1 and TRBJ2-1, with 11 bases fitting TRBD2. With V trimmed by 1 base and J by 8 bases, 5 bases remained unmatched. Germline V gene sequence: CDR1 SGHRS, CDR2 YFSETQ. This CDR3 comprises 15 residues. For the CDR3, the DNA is TGCGCCAGCAGCTTGTTAGCGGGAGGGCCGGATGAGCAGTTCTTC. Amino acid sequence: CASSLLAGGPDEQFF.

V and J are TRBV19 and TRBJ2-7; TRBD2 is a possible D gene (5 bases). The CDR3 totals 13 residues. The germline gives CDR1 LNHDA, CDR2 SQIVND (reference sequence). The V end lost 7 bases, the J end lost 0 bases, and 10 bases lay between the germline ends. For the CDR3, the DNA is TGTGCCAGTATAGACGGGAACTCCTACGAGCAGTACTTC. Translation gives CASIDGNSYEQYF.

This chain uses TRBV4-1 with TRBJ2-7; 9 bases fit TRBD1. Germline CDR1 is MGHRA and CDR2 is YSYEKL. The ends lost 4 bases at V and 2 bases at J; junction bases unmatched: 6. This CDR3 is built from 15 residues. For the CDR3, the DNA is TGCGCCAGCAGCCCCAAAGGGACAGGGACCTACGAGCAGTACTTC. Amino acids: CASSPKGTGTYEQYF.

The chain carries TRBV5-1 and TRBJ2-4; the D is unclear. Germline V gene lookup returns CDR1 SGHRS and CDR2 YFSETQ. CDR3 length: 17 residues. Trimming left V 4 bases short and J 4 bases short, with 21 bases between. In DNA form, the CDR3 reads TGCGCCAGCAGCCCCCTGAATTTCGGACCTGATAAAAACATTCAGTACTTC. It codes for CASSPLNFGPDKNIQYF.